The TCR beta chain under discussion was sequenced for a study of T cell clonotyping in hematopoietic cell transplantation. To note about this clone: Its antigen remains unknown.

Clones were sequenced by immunoSEQ multiplex PCR, and TCRdb holds only the in-frame ones, with some missing. This sample has about 69,000 clones; around 94% occur once, and the top ten carry more than 1.5%. Study outcomes and limitations: Graft donor and pretransplant recipient Inverse Simpson Index values predicted broader posttransplant TCR diversity. Few recipient clonotypes overlapped donors; over 95% were de novo at given depth.

CDR3 length: 15 amino acids. The germline V and J ends were trimmed by 5 bases and 2 bases, with 15 bases remaining between them. Germline-derived CDR1 and CDR2 are SGHTA and FQGNSA. Sequenced: peripheral blood mononuclear cells. J is TRBJ1-1 and V is TRBV7-2, with D possibly TRBD1 on 5 matching bases. The source of this sequence is a man in his fifties in good health. Some clones in this sample may be carry-over from other donors' samples. CDR3 residues: CASSPWTTVNTEAFF. DNA of the CDR3: TGTGCCAGCAGCCCCTGGACGACAGTCAACACTGAAGCTTTCTTT.